The present entry profiles one TCR beta chain with its context. The data were taken from a study of follicular helper T cells after annual influenza vaccination. The CDR3 totals 15 residues. Germline values: CDR1 SGHKS, CDR2 YYEKEE (reference sequence). Trimming left V 2 bases short and J 7 bases short, with 16 bases between. TCRB sequencing was done at Survey resolution level. Repertoires were generated with immunoSEQ multiplex PCR, while TCRdb's copy carries only in-frame clones and drops some. The sample has over 550 clones, around 86% seen once. This sample's time point: 2015-2016 season, pre-vaccination. Sorted cTfh were non-naive CD4+CXCR5+PD-1+, either ICOS+CD38+ or ICOS-CD38-.

The rearrangement uses TRBV5-5 and TRBJ1-5; possibly TRBD1 for D (5 bases). This clonotype originated in an adult who received the influenza vaccine. The source was CXCR5+ CD38+ circulating T follicular helper cells from blood, collected on the day of influenza vaccination. The subset is: circulating Tfh, non-naive CD4+CXCR5+PD-1+ (ICOS+CD38+ or ICOS-CD38-). The CDR3 sequence is CASSLGAGLQQPQHF. DNA of the CDR3: TGTGCCAGCAGCTTAGGGGCAGGGTTGCAGCAGCCCCAGCATTTT.